What follows are 8 T cell receptor beta chains derived from one specimen sequenced in a study of T-cell reconstitution after alpha-beta-depleted transplantation in children. Unique molecular identifiers were incorporated when the TCRbeta library was constructed. A single record per CDR3 protein comes from TCRdb applying MiXCR to the PCR reads. The table includes 500,000 or so distinct CDR3 sequences, 30% to 35% detected once. Source: PBMCs from the stem cell graft donor, taken from the stem cell graft. Source of these receptors: a human donor who donated a stem cell graft to a child with aplastic anemia.

There are a few counts of this clonotype. This chain connects TRBV12-3 or TRBV12-4 to TRBJ1-5, with D unclear. Trimming left V 5 bases short and J 0 bases short, with 17 bases between. The CDR3 totals 17 residues. The CDR3 DNA follows: TGTGCCAGCAGTCCCCAAAACACAGTGTATAGCAATCAGCCCCAGCATTTT. It translates to CASSPQNTVYSNQPQHF.

This clonotype was counted between two and nine times. The V and J genes are TRBV7-6 and TRBJ2-1; possibly TRBD2 for D (5 bases). V gave up 4 bases and J gave up 4 bases, with 20 bases separating them. The CDR3 is made up of 17 amino acids. Per germline, CDR1 SGHVS and CDR2 FNYEAQ. Here the CDR3 DNA reads TGTGCCAGCAGCTCCACCCCCGGGGTCGGAACGTACAATGAGCAGTTCTTC. Amino acid sequence: CASSSTPGVGTYNEQFF. Based on the CDR3 plus reference TRBV7-6 and TRBJ2-1, the full variable domain is GAGVSQSPRYKVTKRGQDVALRCDPISGHVSLYWYRQALGQGPEFLTYFNYEAQQDKSGLPNDRFSAERPEGSISTLTIQRTEQRDSAMYRCASSSTPGVGTYNEQFFGPGTRLTVL.

This clonotype was recorded a few times. The chain is built from TRBV7-2 and TRBJ2-3; D gene ambiguous. The ends were cut back, 5 bases at V and 3 bases at J, with 12 bases in the middle. The CDR3 loop spans 14 amino acids. Germline CDR1 and CDR2: SGHTA and FQGNSA. The CDR3 loop is CASSPTTMTDTQYF. The CDR3 DNA reads TGTGCCAGCAGCCCAACAACTATGACAGATACGCAGTATTTT.

This clonotype was seen a handful of times. The gene calls are TRBV20-1 and TRBJ2-5, with D maybe TRBD2 (6 bases). This CDR3 comprises 15 residues. Between the trimmed V and J ends, which lost 4 bases and 3 bases, there was a span of 18 bases. Germline V CDR1 and CDR2: DFQATT, SNEGSKA (reference sequence). The CDR3 nucleotides are TGCAGTGCTACCCGGACCCATCGCGGGGAAGAGACCCAGTACTTC. Translating gives CSATRTHRGEETQYF.

The V call is TRBV6-1, the J call TRBJ1-5; TRBD1 aligns across 8 bases. Germline loops: CDR1 MNHNS, CDR2 SASEGT. CDR3 length: 18 amino acids. J gave up 2 bases and V 7 bases, and 16 bases lay outside the gene matches. CDR3 sequence (DNA): TGTGCCAGCAATCCTTGGGACGCAAAACAGGGGGGCAATCAGCCCCAGCATTTT. It codes for CASNPWDAKQGGNQPQHF.

The chain recombines TRBV5-1 with TRBJ2-1; 8 positions agree with TRBD2. The ends lost 0 bases at V and 6 bases at J; junction bases unmatched: 5. Germline V CDR1 and CDR2: SGHRS, YFSETQ. The CDR3 spans 15 residues. CDR3 sequence reads: CASSLASAGVNEQFF. DNA of the CDR3: TGCGCCAGCAGCTTGGCCTCAGCGGGAGTCAATGAGCAGTTCTTC.

The V and J genes are TRBV6-2 or TRBV6-3 and TRBJ2-2; D not certain. V gave up 6 bases and J gave up 2 bases, with 7 bases separating them. The CDR3 loop spans 13 amino acids. Germline CDR1 reads MNHEY; CDR2 reads SVGEGT. CDR3 nucleotides: TGTGCCAGCAGCCAATTTAACACCGGGGAGCTGTTTTTT. This encodes CASSQFNTGELFF.

The chain couples TRBV9 to TRBJ2-3; no clear D. Per germline, CDR1 SGDLS and CDR2 YYNGEE. V was shortened by 0 bases and J by 0 bases, with 8 bases between the two germline ends. The CDR3 extends over 15 amino acids. DNA of the CDR3: TGTGCCAGCAGCGTAGTGGGTATAAGCACAGATACGCAGTATTTT. It codes for CASSVVGISTDTQYF.